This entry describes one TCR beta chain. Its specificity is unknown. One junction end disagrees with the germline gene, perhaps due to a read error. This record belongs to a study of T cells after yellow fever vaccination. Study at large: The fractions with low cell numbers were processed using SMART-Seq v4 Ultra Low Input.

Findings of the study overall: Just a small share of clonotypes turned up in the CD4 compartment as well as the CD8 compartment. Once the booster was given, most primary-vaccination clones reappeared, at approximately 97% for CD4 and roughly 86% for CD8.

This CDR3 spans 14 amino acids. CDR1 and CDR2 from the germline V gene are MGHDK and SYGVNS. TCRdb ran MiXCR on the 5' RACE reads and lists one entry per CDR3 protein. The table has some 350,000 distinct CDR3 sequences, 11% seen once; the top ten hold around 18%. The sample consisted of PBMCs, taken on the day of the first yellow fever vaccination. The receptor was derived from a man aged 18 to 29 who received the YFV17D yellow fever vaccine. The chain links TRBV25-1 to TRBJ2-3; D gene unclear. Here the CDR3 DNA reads TGTGCCAGCTGTGAATTCGACACCTCAGATACGCAGTATTTT. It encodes CASCEFDTSDTQYF. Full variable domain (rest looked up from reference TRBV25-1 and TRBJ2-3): EADIYQTPRYLVIGTGKKITLECSQTMGHDKMYWYQQDPGMELHLIHYSYGVNSTEKGDLSSESTVSRIRTEHFPLTLESARPSHTSQYLCASCEFDTSDTQYFGPGTRLTVL.